One and the same sample provided the 10 T cell receptor beta chains below, sequenced in a study of T cell repertoires in cytomegalovirus infection. MiXCR was run by TCRdb on the reads, yielding one entry per CDR3 protein. The table shows approximately 500,000 distinct CDR3 sequences, with 16% occurring only once. The sequencing input was CD8+ T cells from PBMCs. The receptors originated from a human donor in good health (CMV status not recorded). Some clones in this sample may be carry-over from other donors' samples.

The chain links TRBV5-4 to TRBJ2-1; D perhaps matches TRBD1 (5 bases). Trimming stripped 3 bases from V and 8 bases from J, with 12 bases between. The V gene's germline CDR1 is SGHNT and CDR2 YYREEE (reference sequence). The CDR3 covers 13 residues. The CDR3 sequence: CASSSRVMDEQFF. The DNA for the CDR3 is TGTGCCAGCAGCTCCAGGGTAATGGATGAGCAGTTCTTC.

This clonotype has just a few counts. The chain links TRBV6-1 to TRBJ2-7; unclear D gene. V shed 1 base and J shed 0 bases, with 7 bases lying between them. CDR3 size: 14 residues. Germline V gene sequence: CDR1 MNHNS, CDR2 SASEGT. The CDR3 DNA is TGTGCCAGCAGTGAAGTGCGCTCCTCCTACGAGCAGTACTTC. Translation gives CASSEVRSSYEQYF.

This clonotype was observed many times. This chain connects TRBV7-8 to TRBJ2-1; 10 nucleotides align to TRBD2. The V gene's germline CDR1 is SGHVS and CDR2 FQNEAQ. This CDR3 has 16 amino acids. V shed 1 base, J shed 6 bases, and the junction held 6 bases outside the gene matches. The CDR3 loop reads CASSLERGGPVNEQFF. CDR3 sequence (DNA): TGTGCCAGCAGCTTAGAGCGGGGGGGCCCCGTCAATGAGCAGTTCTTC.

This clonotype was counted ten times or more. The chain uses TRBV6-5 and TRBJ1-1; D unresolved. The CDR3 length is 14 residues. Germline-derived CDR1 and CDR2 are MNHEY and SVGAGI. V gave up 2 bases and J gave up 1 base, with 8 bases separating them. The CDR3 region has the DNA TGTGCCAGCAGTTACGGAGACACGAACACTGAAGCTTTCTTT. This sequence encodes CASSYGDTNTEAFF.

The chain combines TRBV20-1 with TRBJ1-6, with D possibly being TRBD1 (5 bases). The germline CDR1 and CDR2 sequences are DFQATT and SNEGSKA (reference sequence). This CDR3 is 20 amino acids long. Trimming pared 3 bases from V and 6 bases from J, leaving 30 bases between. CDR3 DNA sequence: TGCAGTGCTAGCCTAAGGGGAGGGGACGGGATATGGGATCGTAATTCACCCCTCCACTTT. This codes for CSASLRGGDGIWDRNSPLHF.

This clonotype showed up many times. This rearrangement joins TRBV7-2 to TRBJ2-3; 10 positions match TRBD2. Trimming cost V 2 bases and J 0 bases; bases outside gene matches: 8. In germline, CDR1 is SGHTA, CDR2 FQGNSA. CDR3 size: 18 residues. CDR3 sequence reads: CASSLIAGGYTSTDTQYF. In DNA, the CDR3 is TGTGCCAGCAGCTTAATAGCGGGGGGCTATACTAGCACAGATACGCAGTATTTT.

Ten or more counts support this clonotype. The gene calls are TRBV7-8 and TRBJ2-7; D perhaps matches TRBD2 (5 bases). The CDR3 runs to 16 residues. Germline V lookup: CDR1 SGHVS, CDR2 FQNEAQ. Trimming pared 5 bases from V and 0 bases from J, leaving 17 bases between. CDR3 coding DNA: TGTGCCAGCAGCAGCCGGGCGAGGGCACTCTCCTACGAGCAGTACTTC. Residues: CASSSRARALSYEQYF.

Worth noting for this clonotype: This may stem from a read error, because a much larger clone lies one nucleotide away. This chain joins TRBV15 and TRBJ2-1; 11 bases map to TRBD2. CDR1 is LNHNV, CDR2 YYDKDF, per germline (reference sequence). This CDR3 region has 18 residues. J lost 1 base, V lost 7 bases, and 12 bases had no gene match. CDR3 protein: CATKRAVGLAESYNEQFF. In DNA, the CDR3 is TGTGCCACCAAGAGGGCCGTGGGACTAGCGGAGTCCTACAATGAGCAGTTCTTC.

The chain combines TRBV5-1 with TRBJ2-5, with TRBD2 matching 9 bases. With 6 bases clipped from V and 4 bases from J, the junction kept 7 bases outside the gene matches. This CDR3 has 14 amino acids. Germline V gives CDR1 SGHRS, CDR2 YFSETQ. This CDR3 is CASKDLAGLETQYF. In DNA, the CDR3 is TGCGCCAGCAAGGACCTAGCGGGACTAGAGACCCAGTACTTC.

This chain connects TRBV15 to TRBJ1-1; D is perhaps TRBD1 (6 bases). There are 16 residues in the CDR3. Trimming cost V 6 bases and J 2 bases, with 19 bases left between them. Germline V gives CDR1 LNHNV, CDR2 YYDKDF (reference sequence). The DNA of the CDR3 is TGTGCCACCAGAGACGGGGGGAGGACAGTTAACACTGAAGCTTTCTTT. This codes for CATRDGGRTVNTEAFF.